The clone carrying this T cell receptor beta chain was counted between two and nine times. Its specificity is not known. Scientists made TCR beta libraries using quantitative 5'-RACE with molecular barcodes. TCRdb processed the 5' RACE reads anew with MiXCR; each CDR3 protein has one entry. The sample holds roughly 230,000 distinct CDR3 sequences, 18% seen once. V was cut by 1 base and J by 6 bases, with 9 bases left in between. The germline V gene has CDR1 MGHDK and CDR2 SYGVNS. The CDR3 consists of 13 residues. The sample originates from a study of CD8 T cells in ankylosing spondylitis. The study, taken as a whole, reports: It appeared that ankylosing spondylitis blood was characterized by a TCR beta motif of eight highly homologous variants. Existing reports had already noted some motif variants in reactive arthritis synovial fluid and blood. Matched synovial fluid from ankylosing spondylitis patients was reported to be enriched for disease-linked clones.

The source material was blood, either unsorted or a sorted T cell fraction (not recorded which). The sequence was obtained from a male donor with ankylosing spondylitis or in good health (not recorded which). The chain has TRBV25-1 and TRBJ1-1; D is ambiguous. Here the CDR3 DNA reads TGTGCCAGCAGTGAATTATCCGGGGCTGAAGCTTTCTTT. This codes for CASSELSGAEAFF.